Following are 18 T cell receptor beta chains from one sample sequenced in a study of cytomegalovirus exposure and HLA in healthy donors. A multiplex PCR was run with 60 Vbeta primers and 13 Jbeta primers. The table came from immunoSEQ multiplex PCR; TCRdb's copy has only in-frame clones and leaves some out. The top ten clones hold 11% to 15% of a sample with some 100,000 clones, about 75% of them seen once. Sequenced input: PBMCs. The receptors come from a male donor in good health and CMV-seropositive.

This clone was detected a few times. V gene TRBV27 combines with J gene TRBJ2-3; 11 bases are a match to TRBD2. The length of the CDR3 is 18 residues. Germline loops: CDR1 MNHEY, CDR2 SMNVEV (reference sequence). J lost 0 bases, V lost 3 bases, and 8 bases had no gene match. In DNA, the CDR3 is TGTGCCAGCAGTTTTCGGGCTAGCGGGGGGTTTAGCACAGATACGCAGTATTTT. It is translated as CASSFRASGGFSTDTQYF.

The rearrangement joins TRBV28 to TRBJ2-6, with TRBD1 as a possible D gene (6 bases). Germline values: CDR1 MDHEN, CDR2 SYDVKM. The CDR3 runs 17 residues. Trimming took off 1 base at V and 0 bases at J, with 10 bases between the two ends. CDR3 residues: CASSLLPRGSGANVLTF. DNA of the CDR3: TGTGCCAGCAGTTTATTGCCCAGGGGCTCTGGGGCCAACGTCCTGACTTTC.

The chain has TRBV14 and TRBJ2-3; 7 positions match TRBD2. J lost 1 base, V lost 4 bases, and 8 bases had no gene match. The length of the CDR3 is 16 residues. Germline CDR1 is SGHDN and CDR2 is FVKESK. CDR3: CASSLKAGFRTDTQYF. CDR3 in DNA: TGTGCCAGCAGCCTGAAAGCGGGGTTTCGCACAGATACGCAGTATTTT.

The CDR3 reads CASSQGGTGGRYGYTF. CDR3 nucleotide sequence: TGCGCCAGCAGCCAAGGGGGGACAGGGGGCAGATATGGCTACACCTTC. The chain has TRBV4-3 and TRBJ1-2; TRBD1 matches 12 bases. The CDR3 loop spans 16 amino acids. V shed 1 base and J 5 bases; nucleotides not matched to a gene: 5. The germline gives CDR1 LGHNA, CDR2 YSLEER.

The table lists this clone with a count of one. The CDR3: CASKGQGALRSGYTF. CDR3 in DNA: TGTGCCAGCAAGGGACAGGGGGCGCTTAGATCTGGCTACACCTTC. The genes are TRBV6-5 and TRBJ1-2, with 12 bases aligning to TRBD1. Per the germline V gene, CDR1 is MNHEY and CDR2 is SVGAGI. CDR3 length: 15 amino acids. V dropped 7 bases and J dropped 7; count of bases not matched to a gene: 10.

This clone was observed a single time. The chain combines TRBV7-8 with TRBJ1-1; D is unclear. This CDR3 is built from 15 residues. CDR1 SGHVS and CDR2 FQNEAQ come from the germline V gene. The ends were cut back, 3 bases at V and 4 bases at J, with 15 bases in the middle. Here the CDR3 reads CASSFRDRWSTEAFF. The DNA for the CDR3 is TGTGCCAGCAGCTTTAGAGACCGGTGGAGCACTGAAGCTTTCTTT. Looking up the rest from reference TRBV7-8 and TRBJ1-1 gives the full variable domain: GAGVSQSPRYKVAKRGQDVALRCDPISGHVSLFWYQQALGQGPEFLTYFQNEAQLDKSGLPSDRFFAERPEGSVSTLKIQRTQQEDSAVYLCASSFRDRWSTEAFFGQGTRLTVV.

This rearrangement joins TRBV5-1 to TRBJ2-5; perhaps TRBD2 as D (5 bases). Germline V CDR1 and CDR2: SGHRS, YFSETQ. Trimming stripped 0 bases from V and 1 base from J, with 7 bases between. The CDR3 covers 14 residues. CDR3 nucleotides: TGCGCCAGCAGCTTGGCCGCGGGCCAAGAGACCCAGTACTTC. It encodes CASSLAAGQETQYF.

The V call is TRBV6-5, the J call TRBJ2-5; D is possibly TRBD1 (5 bases). This CDR3 contains 14 residues. Trimming left V 2 bases short and J 1 base short, with 8 bases between. CDR1 and CDR2 from the germline V gene are MNHEY and SVGAGI. The CDR3 protein is CASSYQTAQETQYF. The CDR3 region has the DNA TGTGCCAGCAGTTACCAGACAGCCCAAGAGACCCAGTACTTC.

The chain couples TRBV19 to TRBJ2-5, with 7 bases identical to TRBD1. The CDR3 is made up of 13 amino acids. Germline CDR1 LNHDA, CDR2 SQIVND (reference sequence). The V segment lost 3 bases and the J segment 5 bases; nucleotides outside the gene matches: 3. CDR3 in DNA: TGTGCCAGTAGTATGAGGGGGCGGGAGACCCAGTACTTC. Translation: CASSMRGRETQYF.

V gene TRBV20-1 combines with J gene TRBJ1-3; D possibly corresponds to TRBD1 (6 bases). CDR1 is DFQATT, CDR2 SNEGSKA, per germline (reference sequence). CDR3 size: 11 residues. Trimming removed 3 bases from V and 11 bases from J, with 11 bases in between. In DNA, the CDR3 is TGCAGTGCTAGGAGGGGGTTGGCCATATATTTT. Its protein product is CSARRGLAIYF.

Of note for this clone: At one boundary the junction diverges from the germline segment, which might be a read error. This chain uses TRBV9 with TRBJ1-1; a possible D gene is TRBD1 (6 bases). Germline V gene data show CDR1 as SGDLS and CDR2 as YYNGEE. The CDR3 is 11 amino acids. The CDR3 nucleotides read TGTGCCAGCAGCTCGAACAGGGCATGGGATTTT. This codes for CASSSNRAWDF.

The V and J genes are TRBV4-2 and TRBJ1-2, with 10 bases fitting TRBD1. CDR1 is LGHNA and CDR2 is YNFKEQ in the germline V gene. There are 18 residues in the CDR3. V lost 0 bases and J lost 6; bases outside the gene matches: 13. CDR3 bases: TGTGCCAGCAGCCAAGATGGCCCGACAGGGGGCATTTATGATGGCTACACCTTC. Its protein product is CASSQDGPTGGIYDGYTF.

This clone has just a few counts. The V and J genes are TRBV7-9 and TRBJ1-5, with 8 positions matching TRBD1. In germline, CDR1 is SEHNR, CDR2 FQNEAQ (reference sequence). V gave up 5 bases and J gave up 4 bases; unmatched junction bases: 4. CDR3 length: 14 residues. DNA for the CDR3: TGTGCCAGCAGCCCAACAGGGGGAAATCAGCCCCAGCATTTT. Translated, it gives CASSPTGGNQPQHF. Together with reference TRBV7-9 and TRBJ1-5, the CDR3 gives the full variable domain: DTGVSQNPRHKITKRGQNVTFRCDPISEHNRLYWYRQTLGQGPEFLTYFQNEAQLEKSRLLSDRFSAERPKGSFSTLEIQRTEQGDSAMYLCASSPTGGNQPQHFGDGTRLSIL.

The chain recombines TRBV27 with TRBJ2-7; D may be TRBD2 (5 bases). Trimming took off 6 bases at V and 5 bases at J, with 14 bases between the two ends. The CDR3 has 13 amino acids. Per the germline V gene, CDR1 is MNHEY and CDR2 is SMNVEV (reference sequence). The CDR3 DNA reads as TGTGCCAGCAGCCAAGGGCCGAGGGACGAGCAGTACTTC. Its protein is CASSQGPRDEQYF.

The chain carries TRBV19 and TRBJ1-6; D is possibly TRBD1 (6 bases). The CDR3 is 14 amino acids. V was pared by 7 bases and J by 9 bases, with 16 bases between. Germline CDR1 is LNHDA and CDR2 is SQIVND (reference sequence). The DNA of the CDR3 is TGTGCCAGTACCTCGACAGGTCTGGGTTCACCCCTCCACTTT. Encoded protein: CASTSTGLGSPLHF. The variable domain in full, with the rest retrieved from reference TRBV19 and TRBJ1-6, is DGGITQSPKYLFRKEGQNVTLSCEQNLNHDAMYWYRQDPGQGLRLIYYSQIVNDFQKGDIAEGYSVSREKKESFPLTVTSAQKNPTAFYLCASTSTGLGSPLHFGNGTRLTVT.

The table lists this clone with a few counts. J is TRBJ1-5 and V is TRBV2, with TRBD1 matching over 7 bases. V shed 2 bases, J shed 12 bases, and the junction held 7 bases outside the gene matches. CDR1 is SNHLY, CDR2 FYNNEI, per germline. The CDR3 covers 13 residues. As DNA, the CDR3 is TGTGCCAGCAGTGAATCCCTACAGGGGAACCAGCATTTT. It encodes CASSESLQGNQHF. The complete variable domain, with remaining parts taken from reference TRBV2 and TRBJ1-5, reads EPEVTQTPSHQVTQMGQEVILRCVPISNHLYFYWYRQILGQKVEFLVSFYNNEISEKSEIFDDQFSVERPDGSNFTLKIRSTKLEDSAMYFCASSESLQGNQHFGDGTRLSIL.

CDR3 loop: CSVPGQGLEQFF. The DNA for the CDR3 is TGCAGCGTTCCGGGACAGGGACTTGAGCAGTTCTTC. V gene TRBV29-1 combines with J gene TRBJ2-1; 9 bases are a match to TRBD1. V trimming: 5 bases; J trimming: 9 bases; junction bases outside the gene matches: 5. The CDR3 is 12 amino acids. CDR1 and CDR2 (germline): SQVTM, ANQGSEA.

The chain couples TRBV29-1 to TRBJ1-1; D uncertain. Trimming removed 3 bases at V and 5 bases at J, with 13 bases between. From germline, CDR1 is SQVTM and CDR2 ANQGSEA. The CDR3 has 13 amino acids. The CDR3, as DNA: TGCAGCGTTGATAAAGGTCGGAGGACTGAAGCTTTCTTT. It specifies CSVDKGRRTEAFF.